This T cell receptor beta chain stems from a study of blood T cell repertoires in COVID-19. Study information: Acute and convalescent COVID-19 specimens originated in the United States, Italy and Spain. PBMCs, B-cell-depleted T cells, or T cells were the source of the cDNA or gDNA that made up the material.

As handled by the study authors: How many nucleated cells were present was estimated from reference gene primer amplification. The data were produced by immunoSEQ multiplex PCR, yet TCRdb's version contains in-frame clones alone and is incomplete. V and J calls plus clone size are reproduced from that table; the DNA served to infer D and trimming. The sample records about 16,000 clones, around 75% being singletons. Trimming pared 5 bases from V and 0 bases from J, leaving 7 bases between. Germline CDR1 reads SGHTA; CDR2 reads FQGTGA. The CDR3 has 13 amino acids. The TCR was taken from a man in his sixties with acute or convalescent COVID-19. The sample comprised peripheral blood. The chain recombines TRBV7-3 with TRBJ1-1; the D is unclear. CDR3: CASSQAVNTEAFF. The CDR3 bases are TGTGCCAGCAGCCAGGCAGTGAACACTGAAGCTTTCTTT.